This T cell receptor (beta chain) is from a study of T cells in Graves' hyperthyroidism and ophthalmopathy. In its sample, this clonotype was seen many times. Amplification targeted TCR beta CDR3 regions from RNA transcripts. TCR CDR3 underwent first-round RT-PCR with the HTBI primer set. From the multiplex PCR reads, TCRdb called clonotypes with MiXCR, one entry per CDR3 protein. The repertoire holds approximately 420,000 distinct CDR3 sequences, with roughly 15% as singletons. The sequencing input was blood. This clonotype originated in a woman younger than 30 with Graves' hyperthyroidism.

CDR3 loop: CASSSDRGNQPQHF. The CDR3, as DNA: TGTGCCAGCAGCTCGGACCGGGGCAATCAGCCCCAGCATTTT. The chain recombines TRBV5-5 with TRBJ1-5, with D uncertain. Trimming removed 3 bases from V and 2 bases from J, with 9 bases in between. CDR1 and CDR2 (germline): SGHKS, YYEKEE (reference sequence). The CDR3 contains 14 residues.